This TCR beta chain was observed in a study of technical replicates of blood from a few donors. Germline CDR1 and CDR2: MNHEY and SVGAGI. The CDR3 totals 16 residues. V gave up 4 bases and J gave up 3 bases; unmatched junction bases: 5. Clones were read by immunoSEQ multiplex PCR, and TCRdb kept only the in-frame ones, dropping some. The table has about 60,000 clones, around 84% seen once. The origin of this receptor is a human donor in good health. Some clones in this sample may be carry-over from other donors' samples. The material sequenced was PBMCs. The V gene is TRBV6-5, the J gene TRBJ1-6; TRBD1 aligns across 8 bases. The CDR3: CASSSTGQGYNSPLHF. CDR3 sequence (DNA): TGTGCCAGCAGTTCGACCGGACAGGGCTATAATTCACCCCTCCACTTT.